Each of the 21 T cell receptor beta chains below was sequenced from the same sample in a study of shared clonotypes between healthy human individuals. This table comes from immunoSEQ multiplex PCR, and its TCRdb copy is limited to in-frame clones, with some not included. The repertoire holds 2 million to 2.5 million clones, with 85% to 95% as singletons. Sequenced sample: naive CD4+ T cells from PBMCs. The subset here: CD45RA+ positively selected. The receptors were sampled from a man aged 18 to 30 in good health. Some clones in this sample may be carry-over from other donors' samples.

Regarding this clone: The same CDR3 is also encoded by other DNA sequences in this sample. The V and J genes are TRBV9 and TRBJ1-1; maybe TRBD1 (5 bases). CDR3 length: 15 residues. In germline, CDR1 is SGDLS, CDR2 YYNGEE. V gave up 0 bases and J gave up 1 base, with 10 bases separating them. CDR3 DNA sequence: TGTGCCAGCAGCGTAGTCGGACACCCGAACACTGAAGCTTTCTTT. This encodes CASSVVGHPNTEAFF.

This chain links TRBV15 with TRBJ1-2, with D uncertain. The CDR3 spans 15 residues. CDR1 is LNHNV, CDR2 YYDKDF, per germline (reference sequence). The V and J ends lost 1 base and 4 bases respectively, with 13 bases between them. CDR3: CATSRGEPRGYGYTF. Here the CDR3 DNA reads TGTGCCACCAGCAGAGGCGAGCCCCGGGGCTATGGCTACACCTTC.

This chain uses TRBV27 with TRBJ2-7; a possible D gene is TRBD2 (5 bases). The CDR3 spans 13 residues. Per the germline V gene, CDR1 is MNHEY and CDR2 is SMNVEV (reference sequence). V was pared by 5 bases and J by 2 bases, with 10 bases between. This CDR3 is CASSKLETYEQYF. The CDR3 DNA sequence: TGTGCCAGCAGTAAACTAGAAACCTACGAGCAGTACTTC.

This clone has only one observation. The chain employs TRBV5-1 and TRBJ2-1, with 8 bases matching TRBD1. V gave up 4 bases and J gave up 11 bases; unmatched junction bases: 5. Germline-derived CDR1 and CDR2 are SGHRS and YFSETQ. This CDR3 region has 12 residues. CDR3 bases: TGCGCCAGCAGCCCGACAGGGGCCAAGCAGTTCTTC. It yields the protein CASSPTGAKQFF.

The rearrangement links TRBV18 to TRBJ2-3, with 7 bases that match TRBD2. CDR1 and CDR2 from the germline V gene are KGHSH and LQKENI. The CDR3 extends over 17 amino acids. The ends lost 0 bases at V and 0 bases at J; junction bases unmatched: 6. This CDR3 is CASSPPLAAASTDTQYF. CDR3 nucleotide sequence: TGTGCCAGCTCACCACCCCTAGCGGCCGCTAGCACAGATACGCAGTATTTT. Supplemented by reference TRBV18 and TRBJ2-3, the full variable domain reads NAGVMQNPRHLVRRRGQEARLRCSPMKGHSHVYWYRQLPEEGLKFMVYLQKENIIDESGMPKERFSAEFPKEGPSILRIQQVVRGDSAAYFCASSPPLAAASTDTQYFGPGTRLTVL.

The chain links TRBV7-9 to TRBJ2-7, with 9 bases that match TRBD1. The CDR3 has 14 residues. Unmatched junction bases numbered 7, after V lost 4 bases and J lost 6 bases. Germline-derived CDR1 and CDR2 are SEHNR and FQNEAQ (reference sequence). The CDR3 sequence is CASSSAGQGGEQYF. CDR3 nucleotide sequence: TGTGCCAGCAGCTCTGCGGGACAGGGAGGCGAGCAGTACTTC. The variable domain in full, completed from reference TRBV7-9 and TRBJ2-7, reads DTGVSQNPRHKITKRGQNVTFRCDPISEHNRLYWYRQTLGQGPEFLTYFQNEAQLEKSRLLSDRFSAERPKGSFSTLEIQRTEQGDSAMYLCASSSAGQGGEQYFGPGTRLTVT.

This rearrangement joins TRBV4-1 to TRBJ2-5; 7 bases map to TRBD1. Trimming removed 2 bases from V and 2 bases from J; junction bases left unmatched: 2. There are 14 residues in the CDR3. Germline V CDR1 and CDR2: MGHRA, YSYEKL. The CDR3 protein is CASSQLQGQETQYF. The DNA for the CDR3 is TGCGCCAGCAGCCAATTACAGGGGCAAGAGACCCAGTACTTC.

The chain joins TRBV28 to TRBJ2-1; TRBD2 agrees at 8 bases. Trimming removed 0 bases from V and 1 base from J; junction bases left unmatched: 17. Germline V gene lookup returns CDR1 MDHEN and CDR2 SYDVKM. The CDR3 consists of 21 residues. The CDR3 sequence is CASSLWVQGLVSPQSYNEQFF. The CDR3 nucleotides are TGTGCCAGCAGTTTATGGGTACAGGGACTAGTTTCCCCCCAGTCCTACAATGAGCAGTTCTTC. The full variable domain, its missing parts supplied by reference TRBV28 and TRBJ2-1, is DVKVTQSSRYLVKRTGEKVFLECVQDMDHENMFWYRQDPGLGLRLIYFSYDVKMKEKGDIPEGYSVSREKKERFSLILESASTNQTSMYLCASSLWVQGLVSPQSYNEQFFGPGTRLTVL.

This clone has a single count. J is TRBJ2-1 and V is TRBV7-2; TRBD1 matches at 11 bases. Germline trimming cut 5 bases from V and 3 bases from J; bases unmatched to any gene: 3. CDR3 size: 15 residues. CDR1 is SGHTA and CDR2 is FQGNSA in the germline V gene. CDR3 in amino acids: CASSRTGGDYNEQFF. CDR3 nucleotides: TGTGCCAGCAGCCGGACAGGGGGCGACTACAATGAGCAGTTCTTC.

This chain uses TRBV6-1 with TRBJ2-1, with D maybe TRBD1 (6 bases). The V end lost 7 bases, the J end lost 8 bases, and 18 bases lay between the germline ends. The CDR3 sequence is 14 residues long. Germline CDR1 is MNHNS and CDR2 is SASEGT. DNA for the CDR3: TGTGCCAGCACCAGAGGGGGATCGCTGGATGAGCAGTTCTTC. Its protein product is CASTRGGSLDEQFF.

The chain recombines TRBV7-8 with TRBJ2-3; D is perhaps TRBD1 or TRBD2 (5 bases each). Trimming pared 4 bases from V and 3 bases from J, leaving 17 bases between. This CDR3 region has 16 residues. Per the germline V gene, CDR1 is SGHVS and CDR2 is FQNEAQ. This CDR3 reads CASSSTGTIETDTQYF. CDR3 coding DNA: TGTGCCAGCAGCTCTACCGGGACCATTGAAACAGATACGCAGTATTTT. Looking up the rest from reference TRBV7-8 and TRBJ2-3 gives the full variable domain: GAGVSQSPRYKVAKRGQDVALRCDPISGHVSLFWYQQALGQGPEFLTYFQNEAQLDKSGLPSDRFFAERPEGSVSTLKIQRTQQEDSAVYLCASSSTGTIETDTQYFGPGTRLTVL.

The V gene is TRBV30, the J gene TRBJ1-2; weak D call: TRBD1 (6 bases). CDR1 GTSNPN and CDR2 SVGIG come from the germline V gene (reference sequence). This CDR3 has 12 residues. V was pared by 3 bases and J by 4 bases, with 9 bases between. CDR3 amino acids: CAWSRQVYGYTF. The CDR3 nucleotides read TGTGCCTGGAGCCGACAGGTCTATGGCTACACCTTC.

This clone has more than one count but fewer than ten. J is TRBJ1-5 and V is TRBV30, with D possibly matching TRBD1 (6 bases). The CDR3 is 15 residues long. Per the germline V gene, CDR1 is GTSNPN and CDR2 is SVGIG (reference sequence). V was cut by 2 bases and J by 1 base, with 12 bases left in between. DNA for the CDR3: TGTGCCTGGAGTACAACAGGGAACAGCAATCAGCCCCAGCATTTT. As protein: CAWSTTGNSNQPQHF. Full variable domain (rest looked up from reference TRBV30 and TRBJ1-5): SQTIHQWPATLVQPVGSPLSLECTVEGTSNPNLYWYRQAAGRGLQLLFYSVGIGQISSEVPQNLSASRPQDRQFILSSKKLLLSDSGFYLCAWSTTGNSNQPQHFGDGTRLSIL.

The CDR3: CASSRNRGNQPQHF. The CDR3 nucleotides are TGTGCCAGCAGCCGAAACAGGGGAAATCAGCCCCAGCATTTT. The V call is TRBV6-6, the J call TRBJ1-5, with 7 nucleotides matching TRBD1. The V gene's germline CDR1 is MNHNY and CDR2 SVGAGI (reference sequence). The CDR3 consists of 14 residues. V trimming: 6 bases; J trimming: 4 bases; junction bases outside the gene matches: 6.

V gene TRBV11-1 combines with J gene TRBJ2-3; no reliable D call. V was cut by 5 bases and J by 0 bases, with 9 bases left in between. CDR1 is SGHAT and CDR2 is FQDESV in the germline V gene (reference sequence). The length of the CDR3 is 14 residues. The chain's CDR3 is CASSPSLSTDTQYF. The CDR3 DNA follows: TGTGCCAGCAGCCCATCTCTTAGCACAGATACGCAGTATTTT. Filled out from reference TRBV11-1 and TRBJ2-3, the complete variable domain reads EAEVAQSPRYKITEKSQAVAFWCDPISGHATLYWYRQILGQGPELLVQFQDESVVDDSQLPKDRFSAERLKGVDSTLKIQPAELGDSAMYLCASSPSLSTDTQYFGPGTRLTVL.

The chain recombines TRBV9 with TRBJ2-1; no clear D gene. Germline CDR1 is SGDLS and CDR2 is YYNGEE. This CDR3 has 15 residues. Trimming stripped 0 bases from V and 0 bases from J, with 7 bases between. CDR3 amino acids: CASSVEDGSYNEQFF. The CDR3 DNA reads as TGTGCCAGCAGCGTAGAGGACGGCTCCTACAATGAGCAGTTCTTC.

This chain connects TRBV5-8 to TRBJ2-2; D uncertain. The CDR3 loop spans 12 amino acids. V lost 4 bases and J lost 6, with 7 bases in between. Germline CDR1 is SGHTS and CDR2 is YDEGEE. This CDR3 is CASSRTAGELFF. In DNA, the CDR3 is TGTGCCAGCAGCAGGACCGCCGGGGAGCTGTTTTTT.

The rearrangement joins TRBV7-9 to TRBJ2-7; maybe TRBD1 (6 bases). This CDR3 is 15 amino acids long. The V gene lost 5 bases and the J gene lost 3 bases, with 17 bases spanning the gap. Germline V CDR1 and CDR2: SEHNR, FQNEAQ (reference sequence). CDR3 sequence: CASSPRNTGHYEQYF. The CDR3 DNA reads as TGTGCCAGCAGCCCTCGCAACACAGGGCACTACGAGCAGTACTTC.

This chain links TRBV7-2 with TRBJ2-1; D unresolved. CDR1 and CDR2 from the germline V gene are SGHTA and FQGNSA. The CDR3 extends over 16 amino acids. V was clipped by 0 bases and J by 0 bases, with 9 bases between them. CDR3 nucleotide sequence: TGTGCCAGCAGCTTAGCGGCCTCCGTCTCCTACAATGAGCAGTTCTTC. Its translation is CASSLAASVSYNEQFF.

The chain joins TRBV19 to TRBJ1-2, with 8 bases aligning to TRBD1. The length of the CDR3 is 16 residues. V gave up 3 bases and J gave up 7 bases; unmatched junction bases: 13. CDR1 is LNHDA and CDR2 is SQIVND in the germline V gene (reference sequence). Here the CDR3 reads CASSIHNQGAIGGYTF. As DNA, the CDR3 is TGTGCCAGTAGTATTCACAACCAGGGGGCGATCGGTGGCTACACCTTC.

V and J are TRBV5-4 and TRBJ2-7; no clear D gene. There are 14 residues in the CDR3. Trimming took 0 bases from V and 0 from J, leaving 7 bases between them. Germline V lookup: CDR1 SGHNT, CDR2 YYREEE (reference sequence). This chain's CDR3 is CASSLAAISYEQYF. The CDR3, as DNA: TGTGCCAGCAGCTTGGCTGCCATCTCCTACGAGCAGTACTTC.